The 27 T cell receptor beta chains below come from one sample, sequenced in a study of response to subunit inactivated influenza vaccine. TCRdb re-derived calls from the RT-PCR reads in MiXCR, one entry per CDR3 protein. The sample shows 650,000 to 850,000 distinct CDR3 sequences, about 15% of them seen only once. This specimen consisted of PBMCs from blood, obtained about 14 days before vaccination. Source of these receptors: a man aged 50 to 59 who received an inactivated influenza vaccine.

The chain employs TRBV12-3 or TRBV12-4 and TRBJ2-3, with a tentative D call TRBD1 (5 bases). The CDR3 is made up of 13 amino acids. V was cut by 3 bases and J by 11 bases, with 15 bases left in between. The CDR3 loop is CASSFGRAFGQYF. CDR3 nucleotide sequence: TGTGCCAGCAGTTTTGGCAGGGCCTTTGGGCAGTATTTT.

This clonotype was seen more than once but under ten times. This chain uses TRBV5-5 with TRBJ1-2; maybe TRBD1 (5 bases). Deletions cut 0 bases from V and 8 bases from J, with 14 bases between. The germline gives CDR1 SGHKS, CDR2 YYEKEE (reference sequence). This CDR3 comprises 14 residues. As DNA, the CDR3 is TGTGCCAGCAGCTTGGACCAGGGCCCGGGGGGCTACACCTTC. Amino acids: CASSLDQGPGGYTF.

Only a few counts were recorded for this clonotype. This chain connects TRBV28 to TRBJ1-3, with TRBD1 matching 9 bases. CDR1 and CDR2 (germline): MDHEN, SYDVKM. CDR3 size: 15 residues. V shed 6 bases and J 9 bases; nucleotides not matched to a gene: 12. The CDR3 protein is CASRLTWTGVSTIYF. The DNA for the CDR3 is TGTGCCAGCAGACTAACCTGGACAGGGGTTAGCACCATATATTTT.

The CDR3 sequence: CASSYSNTSGRYEQFF. The DNA of the CDR3 is TGTGCCAGCAGTTACTCTAATACTAGCGGTCGGTATGAGCAGTTCTTC. The V gene is TRBV6-2 or TRBV6-3, the J gene TRBJ2-1; 8 positions agree with TRBD2. V shed 0 bases and J 8 bases; nucleotides not matched to a gene: 9. Looked up from germline, CDR1 is MNHEY and CDR2 is SVGEGT. The CDR3 has 16 amino acids.

V usage is TRBV9 and J usage is TRBJ2-7; a possible D gene is TRBD2 (5 bases). V shed 4 bases and J shed 6 bases, with 14 bases lying between them. The germline V gene has CDR1 SGDLS and CDR2 YYNGEE. The CDR3 spans 13 residues. DNA of the CDR3: TGTGCCAGCAGCATGCCTGCCGAGGGCGAGCAGTACTTC. It codes for CASSMPAEGEQYF.

The gene calls are TRBV29-1 and TRBJ1-3, with D maybe TRBD1 (5 bases). CDR1 and CDR2 from the germline V gene are SQVTM and ANQGSEA. CDR3 length: 13 amino acids. V lost 4 bases and J lost 0, with 7 bases in between. CDR3 in amino acids: CSVARGSGNTIYF. The CDR3 region has the DNA TGCAGCGTTGCAAGGGGCTCTGGAAACACCATATATTTT.

This chain uses TRBV5-6 with TRBJ1-5; 10 bases are shared with TRBD1. The CDR3 runs 14 residues. The V gene end was trimmed by 4 bases and the J gene end by 6 bases; junction bases not matched to a gene: 4. Germline CDR1 reads SGHDT; CDR2 reads YYEEEE. The CDR3 DNA reads as TGTGCCAGCAGCCGAGACAGGGGGCTTCAGCCCCAGCATTTT. It codes for CASSRDRGLQPQHF.

This clonotype has just a few counts. This chain joins TRBV4-2 and TRBJ2-1, with 10 bases that match TRBD1. The CDR3 contains 15 residues. Unmatched junction bases numbered 6, after V lost 0 bases and J lost 10 bases. Per the germline V gene, CDR1 is LGHNA and CDR2 is YNFKEQ. The CDR3 sequence is CASSQDLGQGGEQFF. CDR3 DNA sequence: TGTGCCAGCAGCCAAGATCTAGGACAGGGGGGAGAGCAGTTCTTC.

This clonotype showed up just a few times. The gene calls are TRBV7-2 and TRBJ2-2, with TRBD2 matching over 11 bases. There are 18 residues in the CDR3. The germline V gene encodes CDR1 SGHTA and CDR2 FQGNSA. With 0 bases clipped from V and 1 base from J, the junction kept 4 bases outside the gene matches. The CDR3 sequence: CASSLAGGTSGNTGELFF. In DNA, the CDR3 is TGTGCCAGCAGCTTAGCCGGAGGGACTAGCGGGAACACCGGGGAGCTGTTTTTT.

Turning to this clonotype: The junction departs from the called germline gene at one end, perhaps through a read error. The CDR3 protein is CASSKNLGTEAFF. CDR3 nucleotides: TGTGCCAGCAGTAAAAACCTAGGGACTGAAGCGTTCTTT. J is TRBJ1-1 and V is TRBV12-3 or TRBV12-4, with D possibly being TRBD1 (5 bases). The CDR3 has 13 residues.

The chain couples TRBV12-3 or TRBV12-4 to TRBJ2-3; TRBD1 is a possible D gene (5 bases). Deletions cut 6 bases from V and 2 bases from J, with 12 bases between. The CDR3 totals 14 residues. In DNA, the CDR3 is TGTGCCAGCAGACCCGACAGACACACAGATACGCAGTATTTT. Translation gives CASRPDRHTDTQYF.

The gene calls are TRBV25-1 and TRBJ2-1; D may be TRBD2 (7 bases). Germline V CDR1 and CDR2: MGHDK, SYGVNS. The CDR3 has 15 residues. Trimming left V 4 bases short and J 3 bases short, with 13 bases between. CDR3 protein: CASSGGRGYYNEQFF. CDR3 nucleotides: TGTGCCAGCAGTGGAGGGAGGGGGTACTACAATGAGCAGTTCTTC.

As regards this clonotype: A much larger clone differs from this one at a single base, so this may be a read error. Here the CDR3 DNA reads TGCACCAGCAGCTTGTACTATCACAATGAGCAGTTCTTC. It yields the protein CTSSLYYHNEQFF. The V gene is TRBV5-1, the J gene TRBJ2-1; D uncertain. Germline-derived CDR1 and CDR2 are SGHRS and YFSETQ. The CDR3 runs 13 residues.

The chain couples TRBV3-1 to TRBJ2-5; either TRBD1 or TRBD2 may supply D (5 bases each). The CDR3 sequence is 14 residues long. Trimming took 8 bases from V and 5 from J, leaving 18 bases between them. The germline V gene has CDR1 LGHDT and CDR2 YNNKEL (reference sequence). The CDR3 nucleotides read TGTGCCAGCTCGAGGGCAGGGCCGGCGGAGACCCAGTACTTC. It codes for CASSRAGPAETQYF.

V and J are TRBV6-2 or TRBV6-3 and TRBJ2-1; TRBD1 is a possible D gene (5 bases). Deletions cut 1 base from V and 2 bases from J, with 6 bases between. CDR1 and CDR2 from the germline V gene are MNHEY and SVGEGT. The CDR3 is 14 amino acids. The CDR3 nucleotides are TGTGCCAGCAGTTACTTGGACACCTACAATGAGCAGTTCTTC. Protein: CASSYLDTYNEQFF.

This CDR3 reads CASRTSGGSGSLQYF. The CDR3, as DNA: TGTGCCAGCAGGACTAGCGGGGGGTCCGGGTCCCTCCAGTACTTC. The chain uses TRBV7-2 and TRBJ2-5, with TRBD2 matching 13 bases. V was clipped by 6 bases and J by 10 bases; unmatched bases: 11. This CDR3 spans 15 amino acids. CDR1 is SGHTA, CDR2 FQGNSA, per germline.

This clonotype was counted between two and nine times. The chain is built from TRBV20-1 and TRBJ2-3; 7 bases are shared with TRBD2. CDR1 DFQATT and CDR2 SNEGSKA come from the germline V gene (reference sequence). The CDR3 spans 15 residues. V trimming: 1 base; J trimming: 2 bases; junction bases outside the gene matches: 6. CDR3 loop: CSARAAGYYTDTQYF. The CDR3 bases are TGCAGTGCTAGAGCAGCGGGGTATTACACAGATACGCAGTATTTT.

In this sample, this clonotype turned up a few times. The V and J genes are TRBV4-3 and TRBJ1-4; D is possibly TRBD1 (5 bases). This CDR3 contains 14 residues. V was trimmed by 4 bases and J by 6 bases, leaving 12 bases between them. Per the germline V gene, CDR1 is LGHNA and CDR2 is YSLEER. CDR3: CASSPGTWDEKLFF. CDR3 sequence (DNA): TGCGCCAGCAGCCCAGGGACCTGGGATGAAAAACTGTTTTTT.

This clonotype qualifies as medium-sized (0.01 to 0.1%). The chain employs TRBV2 and TRBJ2-1; possibly TRBD2 for D (6 bases). CDR1 and CDR2 from the germline V gene are SNHLY and FYNNEI. The V end was cut by 4 bases, the J end by 4 bases, with 11 bases between. The CDR3 consists of 14 residues. CDR3 nucleotides: TGTGCCAGCAGTGGGACTACTTTATACAATGAGCAGTTCTTC. It translates to CASSGTTLYNEQFF. Drawing the rest from reference TRBV2 and TRBJ2-1, the complete variable domain is EPEVTQTPSHQVTQMGQEVILRCVPISNHLYFYWYRQILGQKVEFLVSFYNNEISEKSEIFDDQFSVERPDGSNFTLKIRSTKLEDSAMYFCASSGTTLYNEQFFGPGTRLTVL.

This clonotype was seen a handful of times. The chain carries TRBV12-3 or TRBV12-4 and TRBJ1-5; weak D call: TRBD1 (6 bases). V was shortened by 6 bases and J by 5 bases, with 14 bases between the two germline ends. CDR3 size: 14 residues. CDR3 DNA sequence: TGTGCCAGCAGCCTGGGGGGGGCACATCAGCCCCAGCATTTT. Protein product: CASSLGGAHQPQHF.

This clonotype was counted between two and nine times. The chain has TRBV6-5 and TRBJ1-1; D unresolved. The germline V and J ends were trimmed by 2 bases and 0 bases, with 4 bases remaining between them. Looked up from germline, CDR1 is MNHEY and CDR2 is SVGAGI. CDR3 length equals 13 residues. The CDR3 protein is CASSYLLNTEAFF. In DNA, the CDR3 is TGTGCCAGCAGTTACCTTTTGAACACTGAAGCTTTCTTT.

This clonotype turned up a few times. The chain has TRBV21-1 and TRBJ1-5; whether TRBD1, the table's D call, matches the DNA was not checked. TRBV21-1 is classified as a pseudogene. CDR3 length equals 14 residues. The CDR3 DNA follows: TGTGCCAGCAGCATCAGGGTCCCGAGGCAGCCCCAGCATTTT. Encoded protein: CASSIRVPRQPQHF.

V and J are TRBV29-1 and TRBJ2-7; D uncertain. In germline, CDR1 is SQVTM, CDR2 ANQGSEA. The CDR3 is 13 residues long. The V end was cut by 5 bases, the J end by 6 bases, with 17 bases between. The CDR3 loop is CSVTGLFPSEQYF. The CDR3 DNA is TGCAGCGTTACCGGCCTGTTTCCGAGCGAGCAGTACTTC.

This chain joins TRBV29-1 and TRBJ2-5, with D possibly matching TRBD2 (5 bases). Germline V gene lookup returns CDR1 SQVTM and CDR2 ANQGSEA. This CDR3 spans 13 amino acids. With 7 bases removed from V and 5 bases from J, the gap between germline ends came to 17 bases. CDR3 nucleotides: TGCAGCGCCGAAAGAGCCCGGAGGGAGACCCAGTACTTC. Amino acids: CSAERARRETQYF. The complete variable domain, with remaining parts taken from reference TRBV29-1 and TRBJ2-5, reads SAVISQKPSRDICQRGTSLTIQCQVDSQVTMMFWYRQQPGQSLTLIATANQGSEATYESGFVIDKFPISRPNLTFSTLTVSNMSPEDSSIYLCSAERARRETQYFGPGTRLLVL.

This clonotype has only a few counts. V is TRBV5-5 and J is TRBJ2-7; D ambiguous. This CDR3 has 14 amino acids. V gave up 0 bases and J gave up 0 bases, with 7 bases separating them. Germline-derived CDR1 and CDR2 are SGHKS and YYEKEE (reference sequence). Here the CDR3 reads CASSLAIASYEQYF. The DNA for the CDR3 is TGTGCCAGCAGCTTGGCTATAGCCTCCTACGAGCAGTACTTC.

This clonotype was seen many times. The chain joins TRBV5-1 to TRBJ2-3; D is possibly TRBD1 (6 bases). Germline V gene data show CDR1 as SGHRS and CDR2 as YFSETQ. The CDR3 has 14 amino acids. The V end was cut by 4 bases, the J end by 2 bases, with 11 bases between. CDR3 sequence: CASSPGQLTDTQYF. CDR3 DNA: TGCGCCAGCAGCCCTGGACAGCTCACAGATACGCAGTATTTT.

This clonotype appeared many times. The genes are TRBV7-9 and TRBJ2-3; 7 bases fit TRBD2. The CDR3 is 13 residues long. Germline loops: CDR1 SEHNR, CDR2 FQNEAQ (reference sequence). V shed 5 bases and J 5 bases; nucleotides not matched to a gene: 4. CDR3 protein: CASSPTGGDTQYF. CDR3 DNA: TGTGCCAGCAGCCCGACGGGAGGAGATACGCAGTATTTT.